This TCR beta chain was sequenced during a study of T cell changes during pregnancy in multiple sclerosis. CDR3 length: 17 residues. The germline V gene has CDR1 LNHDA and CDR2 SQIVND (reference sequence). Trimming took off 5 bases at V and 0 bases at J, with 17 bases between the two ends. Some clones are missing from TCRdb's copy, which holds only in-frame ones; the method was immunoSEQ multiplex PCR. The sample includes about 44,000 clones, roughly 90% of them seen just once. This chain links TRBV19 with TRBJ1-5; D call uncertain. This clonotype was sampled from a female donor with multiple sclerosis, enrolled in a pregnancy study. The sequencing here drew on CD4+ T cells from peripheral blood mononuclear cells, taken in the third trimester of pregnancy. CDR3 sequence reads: CASSPLSPVDSNQPQHF. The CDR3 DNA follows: TGTGCCAGTAGTCCACTCTCACCGGTAGATAGCAATCAGCCCCAGCATTTT.